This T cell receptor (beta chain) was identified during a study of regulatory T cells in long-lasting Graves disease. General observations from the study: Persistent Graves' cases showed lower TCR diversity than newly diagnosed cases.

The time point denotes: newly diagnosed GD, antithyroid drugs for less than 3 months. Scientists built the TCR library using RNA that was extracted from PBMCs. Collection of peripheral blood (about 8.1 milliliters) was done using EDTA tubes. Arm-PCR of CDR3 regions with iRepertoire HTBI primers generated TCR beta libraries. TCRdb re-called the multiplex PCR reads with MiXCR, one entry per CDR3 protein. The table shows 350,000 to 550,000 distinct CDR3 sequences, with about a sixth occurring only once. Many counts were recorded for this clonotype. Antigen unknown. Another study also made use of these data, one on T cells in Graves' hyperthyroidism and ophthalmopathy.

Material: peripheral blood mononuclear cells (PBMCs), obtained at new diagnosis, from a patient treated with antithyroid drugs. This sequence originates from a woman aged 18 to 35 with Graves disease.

This CDR3 is CASSLETPRRSYNEQFF. The CDR3 bases are TGTGCCAGCAGTTTAGAGACGCCGCGGCGCTCCTACAATGAGCAGTTCTTC. The chain combines TRBV27 with TRBJ2-1; no firm D call. Per germline, CDR1 MNHEY and CDR2 SMNVEV (reference sequence). The V gene lost 2 bases and the J gene lost 0 bases, with 14 bases spanning the gap. The CDR3 totals 17 residues.